These T cell receptor beta chains were read from a single sample in a study of blood T cell repertoires in COVID-19. TCRdb's table, derived via immunoSEQ multiplex PCR, lists solely in-frame clones and lacks some. The sample carries about 35,000 clones, around 82% recorded once. Sequences were obtained from peripheral blood. These receptors were collected from a man between 50 and 59 years old with acute or convalescent COVID-19. The conserved cysteine and the conserved F or W are not part of the CDR3 here. Only part of the rows carry a size: once, few, many, or a class if the clone is expanded.

abundance: .
v_gene: TRBV11-2
j_gene: TRBJ2-5
CDR3aa: ASRRGWGRETQY

abundance: .
v_gene: TRBV20-1
j_gene: TRBJ1-2
CDR3aa: SASPGHSLRGYT

abundance: .
v_gene: TRBV9
j_gene: TRBJ2-3
CDR3aa: ASSVSWGRTDTQY

abundance: few
v_gene: TRBV11-2
j_gene: TRBJ2-5
CDR3aa: ASSGLPGTVQKETQY

abundance: .
v_gene: TRBV30
j_gene: TRBJ1-3
CDR3aa: APAGQGNGNTIY

abundance: .
v_gene: TRBV19
j_gene: TRBJ2-1
CDR3aa: ASSIVAGYNEQF

abundance: once
v_gene: TRBV29-1
j_gene: TRBJ2-2
CDR3aa: SFYLPEAGELF

abundance: few
v_gene: TRBV27
j_gene: TRBJ2-7
CDR3aa: ASSTLASLYEQY

abundance: .
v_gene: TRBV5-1
j_gene: TRBJ1-5
CDR3aa: ASSLDGLGSQPQH

abundance: few
v_gene: TRBV7-8
j_gene: TRBJ1-4
CDR3aa: ASSVNRVAEKLF

abundance: .
v_gene: TRBV24-1
j_gene: TRBJ1-2
CDR3aa: ATSDFRDREGYT

abundance: .
v_gene: TRBV7-8
j_gene: TRBJ2-3
CDR3aa: ASSLGVTDTQY

abundance: few
v_gene: TRBV2
j_gene: TRBJ2-1
CDR3aa: ASWSNGGDEQF

abundance: .
v_gene: TRBV5-6
j_gene: TRBJ2-3
CDR3aa: ASSLERGITDTQY

abundance: .
v_gene: TRBV4-1
j_gene: TRBJ2-3
CDR3aa: ASSRGGLAMLGDTQY

abundance: .
v_gene: TRBV5-1
j_gene: TRBJ2-5
CDR3aa: ASSWAGRQETQY

abundance: .
v_gene: TRBV5-8
j_gene: TRBJ2-7
CDR3aa: ASSRDRGYEQY

abundance: .
v_gene: TRBV28
j_gene: TRBJ2-1
CDR3aa: ASSPSSGSGNEQF

abundance: .
v_gene: TRBV18
j_gene: TRBJ1-4
CDR3aa: ASSPPTIRGALGATNEKLF

abundance: .
v_gene: TRBV6-5
j_gene: TRBJ1-3
CDR3aa: ASSYGQGVGNTIY

abundance: .
v_gene: TRBV4-1
j_gene: TRBJ1-5
CDR3aa: ASSPQEAQPQH

abundance: .
v_gene: TRBV29-1
j_gene: TRBJ1-2
CDR3aa: SVSLTGTDKGYT

abundance: .
v_gene: TRBV5-5
j_gene: TRBJ2-7
CDR3aa: ASSSSAGGYEQY

abundance: once
v_gene: TRBV3-1/TRBV3-2
j_gene: TRBJ1-1
CDR3aa: ASSPRTGDTEAF

abundance: .
v_gene: TRBV18
j_gene: TRBJ1-5
CDR3aa: ASSPSYSGLQPQH

abundance: few
v_gene: TRBV6-1
j_gene: TRBJ2-7
CDR3aa: ASSEALFPDLYEQY

abundance: few
v_gene: TRBV2
j_gene: TRBJ1-5
CDR3aa: ASSELGGNQPQH

abundance: .
v_gene: TRBV4-2
j_gene: TRBJ2-7
CDR3aa: ASSQGVEQY

abundance: .
v_gene: TRBV7-6
j_gene: TRBJ2-2
CDR3aa: ASSDGGGTGELF

abundance: .
v_gene: TRBV10-3
j_gene: TRBJ1-1
CDR3aa: AVLGQPNTEAF

abundance: .
v_gene: TRBV11-2
j_gene: TRBJ2-2
CDR3aa: ASSSIKGRTGELF

abundance: .
v_gene: TRBV13
j_gene: TRBJ2-7
CDR3aa: ASSTGREVEQY

abundance: .
v_gene: TRBV4-1
j_gene: TRBJ1-4
CDR3aa: ASGRGVTEKLF

abundance: .
v_gene: TRBV3-1/TRBV3-2
j_gene: TRBJ2-2
CDR3aa: ASSRRRGPNTGELF

abundance: .
v_gene: TRBV6-5
j_gene: TRBJ2-3
CDR3aa: ASQSGGSTDTQY

abundance: .
v_gene: TRBV6-5
j_gene: TRBJ2-1
CDR3aa: ASSRDYNEQF